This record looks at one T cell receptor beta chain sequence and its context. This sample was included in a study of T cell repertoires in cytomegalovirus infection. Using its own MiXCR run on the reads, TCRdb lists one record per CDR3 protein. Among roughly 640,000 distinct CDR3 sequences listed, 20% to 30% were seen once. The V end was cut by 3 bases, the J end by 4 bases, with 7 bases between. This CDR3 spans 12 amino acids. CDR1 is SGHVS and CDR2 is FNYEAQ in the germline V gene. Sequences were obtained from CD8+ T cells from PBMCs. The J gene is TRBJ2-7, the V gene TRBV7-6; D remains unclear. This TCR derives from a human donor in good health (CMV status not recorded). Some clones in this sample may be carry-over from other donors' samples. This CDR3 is CASSLRRYEQYF. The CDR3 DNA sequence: TGTGCCAGCAGCTTGCGAAGGTACGAGCAGTACTTC.